Below, 18 T cell receptor beta chains from the same sample are listed, as sequenced in a study of T cell responses to AZD1222 COVID-19 vaccine. Measured with immunoSEQ multiplex PCR; TCRdb has only the in-frame clones, and not every one. The sample has over 120,000 clones, roughly nine tenths seen once. Here the sequenced sample was peripheral blood, taken on day 0 of AZD1222 vaccination. Source of these receptors: an adult in good health.

This chain connects TRBV28 to TRBJ1-6, with a weak D call TRBD1 (5 bases). The V gene's germline CDR1 is MDHEN and CDR2 SYDVKM. V dropped 1 base and J dropped 7 bases, with 8 bases sitting between them. The CDR3 contains 14 residues. The CDR3 protein is CASSLFGGNSPLHF. DNA of the CDR3: TGTGCCAGCAGTTTATTTGGGGGAAATTCACCCCTCCACTTT.

The chain couples TRBV29-1 to TRBJ1-2; 9 nucleotides match TRBD1. The V gene end was trimmed by 4 bases and the J gene end by 13 bases; junction bases not matched to a gene: 4. Per germline, CDR1 SQVTM and CDR2 ANQGSEA. CDR3 size: 10 residues. DNA of the CDR3: TGCAGCGTTGGGGACAGGGTAACCACCTTC. This encodes CSVGDRVTTF.

This chain connects TRBV18 to TRBJ2-1; TRBD1 matches 7 bases. CDR1 is KGHSH, CDR2 LQKENI, per germline. Trimming removed 4 bases from V and 9 bases from J; junction bases left unmatched: 12. CDR3 size: 15 residues. The CDR3 loop reads CASSLRTGSPSEQFF. The CDR3 nucleotides read TGTGCCAGCTCACTGCGGACAGGTTCGCCCAGTGAGCAGTTCTTC. The full variable domain, its missing parts supplied by reference TRBV18 and TRBJ2-1, is NAGVMQNPRHLVRRRGQEARLRCSPMKGHSHVYWYRQLPEEGLKFMVYLQKENIIDESGMPKERFSAEFPKEGPSILRIQQVVRGDSAAYFCASSLRTGSPSEQFFGPGTRLTVL.

CDR3 nucleotides: TGTGCCAGCGGACCCGGGACAGAACTTGGGTACGATGGCTATGGCTACACCTTC. Amino acid sequence: CASGPGTELGYDGYGYTF. The rearrangement joins TRBV7-6 to TRBJ1-2, with TRBD1 matching 7 bases. The CDR3 loop spans 18 amino acids. The J segment lost 4 bases and the V segment lost 8 bases, leaving 22 bases of the junction unmatched. The germline gives CDR1 SGHVS, CDR2 FNYEAQ. The entire variable domain, with the rest obtained from reference TRBV7-6 and TRBJ1-2, is as follows: GAGVSQSPRYKVTKRGQDVALRCDPISGHVSLYWYRQALGQGPEFLTYFNYEAQQDKSGLPNDRFSAERPEGSISTLTIQRTEQRDSAMYRCASGPGTELGYDGYGYTFGSGTRLTVV.

V usage is TRBV6-5 and J usage is TRBJ1-5; D call uncertain. Looked up from germline, CDR1 is MNHEY and CDR2 is SVGAGI. V lost 5 bases and J 5 bases, leaving 16 bases between the germline ends. The CDR3 contains 15 residues. CDR3 nucleotide sequence: TGTGCCAGCAGTAGATCGAGGGTCGGGGATCAGCCCCAGCATTTT. Translated: CASSRSRVGDQPQHF.

V is TRBV11-2 and J is TRBJ1-4; D remains unclear. V lost 2 bases to trimming and J lost 8 bases, with 15 bases between them. The V gene's germline CDR1 is SGHAT and CDR2 FQNNGV. The CDR3 loop spans 15 amino acids. The CDR3 bases are TGTGCCAGCAGCTTAACCTTGGCGTACGGAGAAAAACTGTTTTTT. Its translation is CASSLTLAYGEKLFF.

V and J are TRBV19 and TRBJ2-7; 12 bases are a match to TRBD2. The CDR3 has 16 amino acids. Germline V gene sequence: CDR1 LNHDA, CDR2 SQIVND (reference sequence). V shed 5 bases, J shed 3 bases, and the junction held 8 bases outside the gene matches. The CDR3 sequence is CASSSRLAGEGYEQYF. CDR3 nucleotide sequence: TGTGCCAGTAGTTCCAGACTAGCGGGAGAAGGCTACGAGCAGTACTTC.

The rearrangement links TRBV5-8 to TRBJ2-5; D unclear. Looked up from germline, CDR1 is SGHTS and CDR2 is YDEGEE. Trimming removed 0 bases from V and 2 bases from J, with 8 bases in between. The CDR3 is made up of 14 amino acids. The CDR3 region has the DNA TGTGCCAGCAGCTTGGGGGCTGAACAAGAGACCCAGTACTTC. Its translation: CASSLGAEQETQYF.

The chain joins TRBV4-1 to TRBJ1-3; D not certain. Germline V gene data show CDR1 as MGHRA and CDR2 as YSYEKL. V lost 5 bases and J 0 bases, leaving 17 bases between the germline ends. The CDR3 has 17 residues. The CDR3 nucleotides are TGCGCCAGCAGCGGACCCGGGCCCGTGAACTCTGGAAACACCATATATTTT. Translated, it gives CASSGPGPVNSGNTIYF.

The chain uses TRBV6-2 or TRBV6-3 and TRBJ2-1; TRBD1 is a possible D gene (6 bases). The ends were cut back, 5 bases at V and 4 bases at J, with 15 bases in the middle. Germline-derived CDR1 and CDR2 are MNHEY and SVGEGT. The CDR3 consists of 15 residues. Written as DNA, the CDR3 is TGTGCCAGCAGTGAGATCGACAGGATTTACAATGAGCAGTTCTTC. It codes for CASSEIDRIYNEQFF.

The chain has TRBV10-1 and TRBJ1-6; TRBD1 is a possible D gene (5 bases). V gave up 10 bases and J gave up 8 bases, with 15 bases separating them. CDR3 size: 13 residues. Germline V gene sequence: CDR1 WNHNN, CDR2 SYGVQD (reference sequence). In DNA form, the CDR3 reads TGCGCCACCCAAGGGACCGCCTATTCACCCCTCCACTTT. Translating gives CATQGTAYSPLHF.

The chain employs TRBV9 and TRBJ2-2; TRBD2 matches at 9 bases. The CDR3 has 14 amino acids. CDR1 is SGDLS, CDR2 YYNGEE, per germline. V lost 4 bases to trimming and J lost 5 bases; unmatched junction nucleotides: 3. The CDR3 spells CASSPSGTTGELFF. CDR3 DNA sequence: TGTGCCAGCAGCCCTAGCGGGACAACCGGGGAGCTGTTTTTT.

The chain carries TRBV9 and TRBJ2-7, with D possibly being TRBD1 (6 bases). CDR3 length: 15 amino acids. Looked up from germline, CDR1 is SGDLS and CDR2 is YYNGEE. The ends were cut back, 0 bases at V and 3 bases at J, with 13 bases in the middle. The CDR3 region is CASSVDPGEHYEQYF. CDR3 DNA: TGTGCCAGCAGCGTAGACCCAGGGGAGCACTACGAGCAGTACTTC.

The chain links TRBV7-2 to TRBJ1-5; D is perhaps TRBD1 (5 bases). The germline V gene encodes CDR1 SGHTA and CDR2 FQGNSA. V lost 5 bases and J lost 0, with 14 bases in between. There are 16 residues in the CDR3. CDR3 sequence reads: CASSPVGRNSNQPQHF. The CDR3 region has the DNA TGTGCCAGCAGCCCTGTGGGACGGAATAGCAATCAGCCCCAGCATTTT. The full variable domain, in which reference TRBV7-2 and TRBJ1-5 provide the parts outside the CDR3, is GAGVSQSPSNKVTEKGKDVELRCDPISGHTALYWYRQSLGQGLEFLIYFQGNSAPDKSGLPSDRFSAERTGGSVSTLTIQRTQQEDSAVYLCASSPVGRNSNQPQHFGDGTRLSIL.

This clone was recorded only once. The chain couples TRBV12-5 to TRBJ1-2; no clear D gene. Germline assignment: CDR1 LGHNT and CDR2 FRNRAP. CDR3 length: 15 residues. Trimming cost V 3 bases and J 4 bases, with 15 bases left between them. In DNA form, the CDR3 reads TGTGCTAGTGGTTTACCAAAAGGAACAGTCTATGGCTACACCTTC. Translated: CASGLPKGTVYGYTF. Drawing the rest from reference TRBV12-5 and TRBJ1-2, the complete variable domain is DARVTQTPRHKVTEMGQEVTMRCQPILGHNTVFWYRQTMMQGLELLAYFRNRAPLDDSGMPKDRFSAEMPDATLATLKIQPSEPRDSAVYFCASGLPKGTVYGYTFGSGTRLTVV.

The V gene is TRBV19, the J gene TRBJ2-5; D unresolved. Germline CDR1 and CDR2: LNHDA and SQIVND (reference sequence). V lost 3 bases and J 2 bases, leaving 10 bases between the germline ends. This CDR3 is 14 amino acids long. The CDR3 reads CASSIRQTQETQYF. The CDR3 nucleotides read TGTGCCAGTAGTATTAGGCAGACTCAAGAGACCCAGTACTTC.

The chain couples TRBV27 to TRBJ2-1; D is perhaps TRBD2 (5 bases). CDR1 is MNHEY, CDR2 SMNVEV, per germline (reference sequence). The length of the CDR3 is 12 residues. V was cut by 6 bases and J by 7 bases, with 10 bases left in between. CDR3: CASRERGNEQFF. The CDR3 DNA follows: TGTGCCAGCAGAGAGAGAGGGAATGAGCAGTTCTTC.

The V call is TRBV12-3 or TRBV12-4, the J call TRBJ1-1; D uncertain. The CDR3 consists of 13 residues. The V gene lost 6 bases and the J gene lost 6 bases, with 14 bases spanning the gap. CDR3 coding DNA: TGTGCCAGCAGCCCTACACCGGCAGCTGAAGCTTTCTTT. Protein: CASSPTPAAEAFF.